The source of this T cell receptor (beta chain) is a study of identical twins. Study-wide results and caveats: Low generation-probability sequences were in excess among twin-shared out-of-frame alpha sequences. Modelling underestimated the level of out-of-frame TCR alpha sharing observed in monozygotic twins. Within beta out-of-frame sequences, the excess sharing observed between twins was weaker.

This clonotype has more than one count but fewer than ten. Antigen specificity is unknown. Per the germline V gene, CDR1 is MNHEY and CDR2 is SVGAGI. This CDR3 is 13 amino acids long. V lost 7 bases and J 6 bases, leaving 15 bases between the germline ends. One entry per CDR3 protein, called by TCRdb with MiXCR from the 5' RACE reads. The profile covers around 480,000 distinct CDR3 sequences, with about 13% appearing a single time and 0.98% taken by the ten largest. Another study also made use of these data, one on yellow fever vaccine responses in identical twins.

The sample comprised CD4+ T cells sorted from blood. The receptor's source is a woman in her late teens or twenties in good health. This sequence joins TRBV6-5 and TRBJ1-1; D perhaps matches TRBD1 (6 bases). Here the CDR3 reads CASTWSGVSEAFF. The CDR3 DNA is TGTGCCAGCACTTGGTCAGGGGTCTCTGAAGCTTTCTTT.